This TCR beta chain was sequenced in a study of cytomegalovirus exposure and HLA in healthy donors. CDR1 is LGHNA, CDR2 YNFKEQ, per germline. The V segment lost 1 base and the J segment 4 bases; nucleotides outside the gene matches: 3. The CDR3 length is 15 residues. Overall study findings and caveats: In an earlier analysis, productive rearrangement rates for most beta V segments clustered near 87% or 30%. Later on, an analysis found that several of the most significant clusters appeared to be linked to common viral pathogens, which included parvovirus B19.

In regard to this clone: Its specificity is unknown.

This PCR relied on a set of 60 Vbeta primers and 13 Jbeta primers. Libraries were prepared by immunoSEQ multiplex PCR; TCRdb keeps only in-frame clonotypes and omits some of them. Found here are 150,000 to 200,000 clones, 70% to 80% of them singletons; the top ten hold less than 1.5%. The chain combines TRBV4-2 with TRBJ2-1, with 8 bases fitting TRBD2. The sample comprised PBMCs. The receptor's source is a man younger than 35 in good health and CMV-seronegative. The CDR3 nucleotides read TGTGCCAGCAGCCAAGCCGGGACTAGATACAATGAGCAGTTCTTC. It yields the protein CASSQAGTRYNEQFF.